These 25 T cell receptor beta chains originate from one sample sequenced in a study of blood T cells in healthy people across ages. For the second PCR, which ran for about 6 to 11 cycles, a sample-barcoded 5' primer and a J-beta primer mix were used. TCRdb reprocessed the 5' RACE reads with MiXCR, giving one entry per CDR3 protein. The sample shows 950,000 to 1,200,000 distinct CDR3 sequences, 30% to 40% of them seen only once. The sample taken for sequencing was blood. The receptor source for this set is a man between 18 and 29 years old in good health.

The CDR3 DNA reads as TGTGCCACCAGTGATGCTGGAGTTGAGGGGGCCAACGTCCTGACTTTC. Its protein product is CATSDAGVEGANVLTF. V and J are TRBV24-1 and TRBJ2-6; D uncertain. CDR1 is KGHDR and CDR2 is SFDVKD in the germline V gene. CDR3 length: 16 residues. Trimming removed 3 bases from V and 4 bases from J, with 12 bases in between.

Worth noting for this clonotype: It may be a read error: a sequence one base away is much more abundant. The V call is TRBV20-1, the J call TRBJ1-1; 7 bases line up with TRBD1. The CDR3 is 11 amino acids. Trimming cost V 3 bases and J 12 bases; bases outside gene matches: 7. CDR1 is DFQATT and CDR2 is SNEGSKA in the germline V gene (reference sequence). CDR3 residues: CSASLDRETFF. The CDR3 nucleotides are TGCAGTGCTAGTCTCGACAGGGAGACTTTCTTT.

This clonotype has a handful of counts. The chain carries TRBV14 and TRBJ1-2; maybe TRBD1 (5 bases). The germline CDR1 and CDR2 sequences are SGHDN and FVKESK. V was clipped by 1 base and J by 8 bases, with 14 bases between them. The CDR3 spans 14 residues. The CDR3 region has the DNA TGTGCCAGCAGCCAAGTGGACAAGGGAGTCGGCTACACCTTC. Translating gives CASSQVDKGVGYTF.

This rearrangement joins TRBV28 to TRBJ2-1; 8 nucleotides align to TRBD1. After removal of 3 bases from V and 9 bases from J, the junction contained 7 bases not matched to a gene. The germline V gene has CDR1 MDHEN and CDR2 SYDVKM. The CDR3 loop spans 14 amino acids. CDR3 in DNA: TGTGCCAGCAGTTTCCCGGACAGGGACGGTGAGCAGTTCTTC. Its translation: CASSFPDRDGEQFF.

J is TRBJ1-2 and V is TRBV12-3 or TRBV12-4; 7 bases map to TRBD1. The CDR3 is made up of 15 amino acids. V lost 4 bases, J lost 3 bases, and 8 bases stayed unmatched. The CDR3 is CASSCNLDRDYGYTF. The CDR3 region has the DNA TGTGCCAGCAGTTGTAATCTTGACAGGGACTATGGCTACACCTTC.

V usage is TRBV27 and J usage is TRBJ1-2, with 7 positions matching TRBD1. Germline-derived CDR1 and CDR2 are MNHEY and SMNVEV (reference sequence). This CDR3 region has 15 residues. V lost 0 bases and J lost 4; bases outside the gene matches: 5. CDR3 loop: CASSLSRRGTYGYTF. The CDR3 region has the DNA TGTGCCAGCAGTTTATCCCGCAGGGGGACCTATGGCTACACCTTC.

The rearrangement uses TRBV7-9 and TRBJ2-2; TRBD1 matches 7 bases. Germline CDR1 and CDR2: SEHNR and FQNEAQ (reference sequence). This CDR3 is 16 amino acids long. Unmatched junction bases numbered 11, after V lost 1 base and J lost 9 bases. In nucleotides, the CDR3 is TGTGCCAGCAGCTTAGGAGGGGGCAGGTCACACCGGGAGCTGTTTTTT. This codes for CASSLGGGRSHRELFF. Combining the CDR3 with reference TRBV7-9 and TRBJ2-2 gives the whole variable domain DTGVSQNPRHKITKRGQNVTFRCDPISEHNRLYWYRQTLGQGPEFLTYFQNEAQLEKSRLLSDRFSAERPKGSFSTLEIQRTEQGDSAMYLCASSLGGGRSHRELFFGEGSRLTVL.

The V call is TRBV6-6, the J call TRBJ1-5, with 9 bases fitting TRBD1. Germline CDR1 and CDR2: MNHNY and SVGAGI (reference sequence). There are 17 residues in the CDR3. V gave up 2 bases and J gave up 5 bases; unmatched junction bases: 10. DNA for the CDR3: TGTGCCAGCAGTTACCCCTATGTGGGGACAGGGTATCAGCCCCAGCATTTT. Amino acid sequence: CASSYPYVGTGYQPQHF.

The chain carries TRBV5-5 and TRBJ2-1, with D uncertain. The CDR3 extends over 15 amino acids. Trimming left V 5 bases short and J 6 bases short, with 18 bases between. In germline, CDR1 is SGHKS, CDR2 YYEKEE (reference sequence). The DNA for the CDR3 is TGTGCCAGCAGTTCCCTCCTAGGAAGCCGCAATGAGCAGTTCTTC. This sequence encodes CASSSLLGSRNEQFF. Full variable domain (rest looked up from reference TRBV5-5 and TRBJ2-1): DAGVTQSPTHLIKTRGQQVTLRCSPISGHKSVSWYQQVLGQGPQFIFQYYEKEERGRGNFPDRFSARQFPNYSSELNVNALLLGDSALYLCASSSLLGSRNEQFFGPGTRLTVL.

J is TRBJ2-1 and V is TRBV3-1; D may be TRBD1 or TRBD2 (5 bases each). The V and J ends lost 4 bases and 7 bases respectively, with 23 bases between them. The CDR3 covers 17 residues. The germline gives CDR1 LGHDT, CDR2 YNNKEL (reference sequence). In nucleotides, the CDR3 is TGTGCCAGCAGCCTCCTTGGAGGACAATCCTTGAAAAATGAGCAGTTCTTC. It encodes CASSLLGGQSLKNEQFF.

About this clonotype itself: The junction shows a germline mismatch at one end, possibly a read error. The V gene is TRBV3-1, the J gene TRBJ1-2, with 9 bases matching TRBD1. The CDR3 length is 16 residues. Germline CDR1 is LGHDT and CDR2 is YNNKEL (reference sequence). In DNA, the CDR3 is TGTGCCGGCAGCCGAAACCCGGGACAGGGAACCTATGGCTACACCTTC. Its protein product is CAGSRNPGQGTYGYTF.

The rearrangement uses TRBV6-2 or TRBV6-3 and TRBJ1-5; 9 bases align to TRBD1. V shed 7 bases, J shed 8 bases, and the junction held 15 bases outside the gene matches. There are 16 residues in the CDR3. The germline V gene has CDR1 MNHEY and CDR2 SVGEGT. The CDR3 spells CASKGQGDFPVEPQHF. CDR3 coding DNA: TGTGCCAGCAAGGGACAGGGTGACTTTCCGGTTGAGCCCCAGCATTTT.

The chain employs TRBV6-5 and TRBJ1-2; D might be TRBD1 (6 bases). Germline CDR1 MNHEY, CDR2 SVGAGI. The CDR3 has 13 residues. V dropped 7 bases and J dropped 4 bases, with 13 bases sitting between them. The CDR3 region has the DNA TGTGCCAGCACCAGGACAGCCTCCTATGGCTACACCTTC. Encoded protein: CASTRTASYGYTF.

The J gene is TRBJ2-3, the V gene TRBV5-1; D is unclear. CDR1 is SGHRS, CDR2 YFSETQ, per germline. CDR3 size: 15 residues. V lost 4 bases, J lost 0 bases, and 12 bases lay in between. The CDR3 DNA sequence: TGCGCCAGCAGCCCGGTCGTTGAGAGCACAGATACGCAGTATTTT. This translates into CASSPVVESTDTQYF.

The CDR3 DNA reads as TGTGCCAGCATGGACAGGGGGGTGGATACGCAGTATTTT. Amino acid sequence: CASMDRGVDTQYF. V usage is TRBV6-5 and J usage is TRBJ2-3; 10 bases are shared with TRBD1. The germline CDR1 and CDR2 sequences are MNHEY and SVGAGI. The CDR3 is 13 residues long. V was clipped by 7 bases and J by 6 bases; unmatched bases: 4.

This clonotype was detected a few times. V and J are TRBV5-1 and TRBJ2-3; the D gene could be TRBD1 or TRBD2 (5 bases each). Looked up from germline, CDR1 is SGHRS and CDR2 is YFSETQ. The V end lost 0 bases, the J end lost 0 bases, and 17 bases lay between the germline ends. The CDR3 length is 18 residues. The CDR3 spells CASSLAAGADVSTDTQYF. CDR3 DNA sequence: TGCGCCAGCAGCTTGGCGGCCGGGGCCGACGTAAGCACAGATACGCAGTATTTT.

In its sample, this clonotype was seen a few times. The V gene is TRBV7-8, the J gene TRBJ2-7; 7 positions match TRBD2. Germline CDR1 SGHVS, CDR2 FQNEAQ. V lost 8 bases, J lost 2 bases, and 12 bases stayed unmatched. CDR3 size: 15 residues. The DNA of the CDR3 is TGTGCCAGCGTTAAGGCGACTAGCACTGCCTACGAGCAGTACTTC. This translates into CASVKATSTAYEQYF.

The V gene is TRBV4-3, the J gene TRBJ2-1; maybe TRBD2 (5 bases). The CDR3 loop spans 18 amino acids. V gave up 1 base and J gave up 6 bases, with 22 bases separating them. From germline, CDR1 is LGHNA and CDR2 YSLEER. The CDR3 nucleotides are TGCGCCAGCAGCCAAGTCTTGGGAGTCGGGCCGGCTCCCAATGAGCAGTTCTTC. Translated: CASSQVLGVGPAPNEQFF.

This clonotype was recorded only once. V is TRBV6-2 or TRBV6-3 and J is TRBJ1-1; D is perhaps TRBD1 (6 bases). Germline lookup yields CDR1 MNHEY and CDR2 SVGEGT. The CDR3 loop spans 14 amino acids. The V end lost 4 bases, the J end lost 10 bases, and 19 bases lay between the germline ends. The CDR3 is CASSSDSLFAGAFF. DNA of the CDR3: TGTGCCAGCAGTTCGGACAGTTTGTTCGCAGGAGCTTTCTTT.

Regarding this clonotype: This may arise from a read error, as a much more abundant clone is one base away. The chain links TRBV10-3 to TRBJ2-5, with 10 nucleotides matching TRBD1. This CDR3 spans 12 amino acids. The germline gives CDR1 ENHRY, CDR2 SYGVKD. In DNA, the CDR3 is TGTACCATCAGTGGACAGGGGGGCGGTCGGTACTTC. This codes for CTISGQGGGRYF.

The V and J genes are TRBV7-8 and TRBJ2-3; 8 bases map to TRBD2. From germline, CDR1 is SGHVS and CDR2 FQNEAQ. Germline trimming cut 0 bases from V and 3 bases from J; bases unmatched to any gene: 5. The CDR3 extends over 16 amino acids. In DNA form, the CDR3 reads TGTGCCAGCAGCTTAGCGCGTTCTAGCGGGACAGATACGCAGTATTTT. As protein: CASSLARSSGTDTQYF.

The V gene is TRBV4-2, the J gene TRBJ2-3, with 8 bases lining up with TRBD1. This CDR3 has 15 amino acids. The V gene end was trimmed by 1 base and the J gene end by 6 bases; junction bases not matched to a gene: 6. Germline CDR1 LGHNA, CDR2 YNFKEQ. In DNA form, the CDR3 reads TGTGCCAGCAGCCAAGGGACAGGGAGTGTGGATACGCAGTATTTT. As protein: CASSQGTGSVDTQYF.

The chain carries TRBV6-2 or TRBV6-3 and TRBJ1-2, with D hard to call. Trimming cost V 5 bases and J 4 bases, with 14 bases left between them. CDR1 MNHEY and CDR2 SVGEGT come from the germline V gene. CDR3 length equals 14 residues. The CDR3 protein is CASSQSGTFYGYTF. The CDR3 nucleotides read TGTGCCAGCAGTCAATCGGGCACGTTCTATGGCTACACCTTC.

The chain combines TRBV7-2 with TRBJ1-1, with TRBD1 as a possible D gene (5 bases). V dropped 5 bases and J dropped 2 bases, with 15 bases sitting between them. This CDR3 is built from 15 residues. Germline lookup yields CDR1 SGHTA and CDR2 FQGNSA. CDR3 protein: CASSPPGTSNTEAFF. The CDR3 DNA sequence: TGTGCCAGCAGCCCCCCCGGGACGAGTAACACTGAAGCTTTCTTT.

This clonotype has just a few counts. The V gene is TRBV9, the J gene TRBJ2-5; weak D call: TRBD2 (6 bases). Germline V gene data show CDR1 as SGDLS and CDR2 as YYNGEE. Between the trimmed V and J ends, which lost 0 bases and 0 bases, there was a span of 9 bases. The CDR3 has 15 residues. The chain's CDR3 is CASSVGGAHQETQYF. The CDR3 nucleotides read TGTGCCAGCAGCGTAGGCGGGGCTCACCAAGAGACCCAGTACTTC.